A single sample is the source of the 3 T cell receptor beta chains below, sequenced in a study of Ad26.COV2.S vaccination and SARS-CoV-2 variants. Treatment here: some 20 received Ad26.COV2.S at low or high dose, single or two shots; about 5 received placebo; per-sample allocation not given. Following the first vaccine or placebo injection, samples were taken on day 63. Assay: immunoSEQ multiplex PCR; the TCRdb copy retains only in-frame clones and omits some. The repertoire holds about half a million clones, approximately 90% seen once, with 1.7% in the top ten. This material consisted of peripheral blood, taken in a trial of Ad26.COV2.S vaccine versus placebo. Source of these receptors: a person aged 18-60 years who received the Ad26.COV2.S COVID-19 vaccine or a placebo.

This chain joins TRBV5-4 and TRBJ1-6; no reliable D call. Trimming took off 3 bases at V and 6 bases at J, with 16 bases between the two ends. Germline values: CDR1 SGHNT, CDR2 YYREEE (reference sequence). The CDR3 is 16 amino acids. The CDR3 coding sequence is TGTGCCAGCAGCTCCGCCTCGGGTTGGGGTAATTCACCCCTCCACTTT. This translates into CASSSASGWGNSPLHF.

On this clone itself: An end of the junction does not agree with germline; a read error may underlie this. The chain employs TRBV6-2 or TRBV6-3 and TRBJ2-7, with D unclear. The CDR3 extends over 12 amino acids. Germline-derived CDR1 and CDR2 are MNHEY and SVGEGT. CDR3 protein: CASSDSIYEQYF. In DNA form, the CDR3 reads TGTGCCAGCAGTGACTCGATCTACGAGCAGTACTTC.

V gene TRBV5-6 combines with J gene TRBJ2-3, with D perhaps matching TRBD1 (6 bases). The CDR3 sequence is 18 residues long. Between the trimmed V and J ends, which lost 1 base and 0 bases, there was a span of 18 bases. Germline V gene lookup returns CDR1 SGHDT and CDR2 YYEEEE. The CDR3 sequence: CASSLPSSDSSSTDTQYF. The CDR3 nucleotides read TGTGCCAGCAGCTTGCCCAGCTCGGACAGTTCTAGCACAGATACGCAGTATTTT.